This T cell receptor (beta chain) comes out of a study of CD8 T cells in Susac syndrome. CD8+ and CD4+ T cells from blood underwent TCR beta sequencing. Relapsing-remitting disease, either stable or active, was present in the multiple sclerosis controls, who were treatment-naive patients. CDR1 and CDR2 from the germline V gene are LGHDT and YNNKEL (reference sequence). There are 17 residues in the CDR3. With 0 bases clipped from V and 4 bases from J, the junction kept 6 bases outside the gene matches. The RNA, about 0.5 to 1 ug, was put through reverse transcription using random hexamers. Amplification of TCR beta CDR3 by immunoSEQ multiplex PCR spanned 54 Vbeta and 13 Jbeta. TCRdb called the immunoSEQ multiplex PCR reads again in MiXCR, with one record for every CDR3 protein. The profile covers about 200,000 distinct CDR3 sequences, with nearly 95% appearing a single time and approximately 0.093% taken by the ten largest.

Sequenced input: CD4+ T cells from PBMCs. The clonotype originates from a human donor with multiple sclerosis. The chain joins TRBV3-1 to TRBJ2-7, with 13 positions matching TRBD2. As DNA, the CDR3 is TGTGCCAGCAGCCAAGAAGGACTAGCGGGAGCTTGGTACGAGCAGTACTTC. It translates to CASSQEGLAGAWYEQYF.